The 30 T cell receptor beta chains below were found in one sample sequenced in a study of a mutant IDH1 vaccine in newly diagnosed glioma. Time point of the sample: week 5, during vaccination. In every dose of vaccine, 300 ug of mutant IDH1 20-mer peptide was given alongside topical imiquimod. No cognate antigen is known for these TCRs. Assay: immunoSEQ multiplex PCR; the TCRdb copy retains only in-frame clones and omits some. The repertoire holds 30,000 to 40,000 clones, with roughly 81% as singletons. The specimen comprised PBMCs, sampled from a glioma patient whose treatment included an IDH1 peptide vaccine. The receptors come from a middle-aged man with glioma.

This clone occurred once. CDR3 DNA sequence: TGCGCCAGCAGCTTCGCCGGGACGGTGATCGACAATGAGCAGTTCTTC. Residues: CASSFAGTVIDNEQFF. V usage is TRBV5-1 and J usage is TRBJ2-1; D may be TRBD1 or TRBD2 (5 bases each). CDR1 is SGHRS and CDR2 is YFSETQ in the germline V gene. The CDR3 length is 16 residues. V lost 2 bases, J lost 5 bases, and 17 bases lay in between.

In its sample, this clone was seen once. This chain joins TRBV14 and TRBJ1-2, with D maybe TRBD1 (5 bases). Trimming removed 2 bases from V and 6 bases from J, with 19 bases in between. CDR1 is SGHDN, CDR2 FVKESK, per germline. The CDR3 is 16 amino acids. The CDR3 DNA reads TGTGCCAGCAGCCAAATGAATCCCACAGGAGGAGATGGCTACACCTTC. Translating it yields CASSQMNPTGGDGYTF.

The rearrangement uses TRBV9 and TRBJ1-2; TRBD1 matches 7 bases. V shed 5 bases and J 6 bases; nucleotides not matched to a gene: 16. Germline CDR1 reads SGDLS; CDR2 reads YYNGEE. CDR3 length: 16 residues. This CDR3 reads CASSVNTYGTDNGYTF. CDR3 DNA: TGTGCCAGCAGTGTGAATACGTACGGGACAGATAATGGCTACACCTTC.

This clone was detected a few times. CDR3 protein: CASSEDVGGYAFF. DNA of the CDR3: TGTGCCAGCAGTGAAGACGTTGGCGGATACGCTTTCTTT. V and J are TRBV2 and TRBJ1-1; D unclear. CDR3 length equals 13 residues. V was shortened by 1 base and J by 11 bases, with 14 bases between the two germline ends. Germline V lookup: CDR1 SNHLY, CDR2 FYNNEI.

The rearrangement links TRBV5-1 to TRBJ2-5; 9 positions match TRBD2. CDR1 SGHRS and CDR2 YFSETQ come from the germline V gene. The CDR3 is made up of 13 amino acids. J gave up 5 bases and V 4 bases, and 3 bases lay outside the gene matches. The CDR3 here is CASSERGDETQYF. Here the CDR3 DNA reads TGCGCCAGCAGCGAGCGGGGGGATGAGACCCAGTACTTC.

V gene TRBV27 combines with J gene TRBJ1-2, with a possible D match to TRBD1 (5 bases). This CDR3 spans 15 amino acids. V lost 6 bases and J 2 bases, leaving 16 bases between the germline ends. Per germline, CDR1 MNHEY and CDR2 SMNVEV (reference sequence). Here the CDR3 DNA reads TGTGCCAGCAGGCGGGACCCGAGACAAAACTATGGCTACACCTTC. This translates into CASRRDPRQNYGYTF.

The chain is built from TRBV27 and TRBJ1-2, with D maybe TRBD1 (6 bases). The germline V gene has CDR1 MNHEY and CDR2 SMNVEV (reference sequence). The CDR3 extends over 15 amino acids. Trimming took 9 bases from V and 4 from J, leaving 21 bases between them. In DNA form, the CDR3 reads TGTGCCAGTAGGGGGGCAGGGCAACTCTTCTATGGCTACACCTTC. Residues: CASRGAGQLFYGYTF.

The V gene is TRBV7-2, the J gene TRBJ1-5, with D unclear. Germline V gene sequence: CDR1 SGHTA, CDR2 FQGNSA. This CDR3 is built from 15 residues. Between the trimmed V and J ends, which lost 2 bases and 5 bases, there was a span of 13 bases. The CDR3 is CASSLSPLSHQPQHF. In DNA, the CDR3 is TGTGCCAGCAGCTTATCCCCCTTATCTCATCAGCCCCAGCATTTT.

The genes are TRBV7-2 and TRBJ1-2, with D perhaps matching TRBD1 (5 bases). The CDR3 spans 11 residues. The germline V gene has CDR1 SGHTA and CDR2 FQGNSA. V was pared by 5 bases and J by 5 bases, with 6 bases between. CDR3 region: CASSQGYGYTF. The CDR3 DNA sequence: TGTGCCAGCAGCCAGGGTTATGGCTACACCTTC.

V is TRBV6-5 and J is TRBJ1-2, with a possible D match to TRBD1 (6 bases). The CDR3 is 12 amino acids. V lost 6 bases to trimming and J lost 7 bases, with 12 bases between them. The germline V gene encodes CDR1 MNHEY and CDR2 SVGAGI. CDR3: CASSLRGGGYTF. CDR3 nucleotide sequence: TGTGCCAGCAGCCTCAGGGGCGGTGGCTACACCTTC.

The CDR3 protein is CAINRRDDNEQFF. CDR3 coding DNA: TGTGCCATCAATAGGAGGGATGACAATGAGCAGTTCTTC. The rearrangement joins TRBV28 to TRBJ2-1; TRBD2 might be the D (6 bases). V lost 10 bases to trimming and J lost 5 bases, with 15 bases between them. CDR3 length equals 13 residues. The V gene's germline CDR1 is MDHEN and CDR2 SYDVKM. The full variable domain, its missing parts supplied by reference TRBV28 and TRBJ2-1, is DVKVTQSSRYLVKRTGEKVFLECVQDMDHENMFWYRQDPGLGLRLIYFSYDVKMKEKGDIPEGYSVSREKKERFSLILESASTNQTSMYLCAINRRDDNEQFFGPGTRLTVL.

V and J are TRBV25-1 and TRBJ2-5; perhaps TRBD1 as D (5 bases). Germline V CDR1 and CDR2: MGHDK, SYGVNS. Trimming shortened V by 1 base and J by 2 bases, and 11 bases separated the two germline ends. The CDR3 length is 15 residues. CDR3 loop: CASSESHRHQETQYF. CDR3 nucleotides: TGTGCCAGCAGTGAATCCCACAGGCATCAAGAGACCCAGTACTTC.

The chain employs TRBV2 and TRBJ2-7; 11 bases agree with TRBD1. This CDR3 region has 15 residues. V dropped 6 bases and J dropped 1; count of bases not matched to a gene: 5. Germline-derived CDR1 and CDR2 are SNHLY and FYNNEI. The CDR3 here is CASRAGTGGSYEQYF. The DNA of the CDR3 is TGTGCCAGCAGAGCCGGGACAGGGGGTTCCTACGAGCAGTACTTC.

The chain uses TRBV6-1 and TRBJ2-3, with 9 bases identical to TRBD2. The CDR3 length is 15 residues. Germline loops: CDR1 MNHNS, CDR2 SASEGT. V lost 2 bases, J lost 6 bases, and 6 bases stayed unmatched. CDR3 residues: CASSESTSGEDTQYF. CDR3 bases: TGTGCCAGCAGTGAATCGACTAGCGGAGAGGATACGCAGTATTTT.

This clone appeared a single time. The chain recombines TRBV30 with TRBJ1-1; 8 nucleotides match TRBD1. CDR3 size: 15 residues. V dropped 2 bases and J dropped 1; count of bases not matched to a gene: 6. Germline assignment: CDR1 GTSNPN and CDR2 SVGIG (reference sequence). CDR3 DNA sequence: TGTGCCTGGAGTCCCTGGACAGGGACGAACACTGAAGCTTTCTTT. It specifies CAWSPWTGTNTEAFF.

The chain employs TRBV6-1 and TRBJ2-5; possibly TRBD1 for D (7 bases). Germline assignment: CDR1 MNHNS and CDR2 SASEGT. V lost 8 bases and J 6 bases, leaving 10 bases between the germline ends. This CDR3 region has 11 residues. This CDR3 reads CASQGGQTQYF. In DNA, the CDR3 is TGTGCCAGCCAGGGGGGACAGACCCAGTACTTC.

The chain is built from TRBV2 and TRBJ2-3; TRBD2 matches at 8 bases. The junction had 9 bases not matched to a gene; V was cut back by 8 bases and J by 2 bases. The germline gives CDR1 SNHLY, CDR2 FYNNEI. CDR3 length: 15 amino acids. The CDR3 nucleotides are TGTGCCAGCGCATCCGGACTAGCTCACACAGATACGCAGTATTTT. Protein product: CASASGLAHTDTQYF.

The genes are TRBV10-3 and TRBJ1-2, with D uncertain. V gave up 11 bases and J gave up 7 bases, with 20 bases separating them. Germline CDR1 reads ENHRY; CDR2 reads SYGVKD. This CDR3 is built from 13 residues. The CDR3, as DNA: TGTGCCTCGCACCGTGACGACCTGAGTGGCTACACCTTC. Translating gives CASHRDDLSGYTF.

V usage is TRBV6-1 and J usage is TRBJ2-7; maybe TRBD1 (6 bases). CDR3 length: 14 amino acids. Germline CDR1 MNHNS, CDR2 SASEGT. Trimming shortened V by 3 bases and J by 3 bases, and 12 bases separated the two germline ends. The CDR3 reads CASSESQGYYEQYF. CDR3 in DNA: TGTGCCAGCAGTGAGTCACAGGGTTACTACGAGCAGTACTTC.

This clone has a single count. The V gene is TRBV2, the J gene TRBJ2-1; D unclear. The CDR3 runs to 12 residues. The V gene's germline CDR1 is SNHLY and CDR2 FYNNEI. V lost 6 bases, J lost 8 bases, and 11 bases lay in between. The CDR3 DNA reads TGTGCCAGCAGACCTGGTCGGTATGAGCAGTTCTTC. Translation: CASRPGRYEQFF.

About this clone itself: One end of the junction does not line up with germline, which may come from a read error. The V gene is TRBV5-1, the J gene TRBJ2-1, with 12 bases identical to TRBD2. The CDR3 contains 15 residues. CDR1 and CDR2 from the germline V gene are SGHRS and YFSETQ. Here the CDR3 DNA reads TGCGCCAGCAGCTCGGGGACTAGCGGGTTAATCGCGGAGCTCTTC. Translating gives CASSSGTSGLIAELF.

The V and J genes are TRBV6-6 and TRBJ2-5; D gene ambiguous. This CDR3 contains 12 residues. Trimming left V 6 bases short and J 6 bases short, with 11 bases between. Germline assignment: CDR1 MNHNY and CDR2 SVGAGI (reference sequence). The CDR3 DNA sequence: TGTGCCAGCAGCCCAATGGGTCAGACCCAGTACTTC. It yields the protein CASSPMGQTQYF.

The chain uses TRBV5-1 and TRBJ1-1; unclear D gene. Germline CDR1 SGHRS, CDR2 YFSETQ. Deletions cut 4 bases from V and 0 bases from J, with 4 bases between. This CDR3 contains 12 residues. Here the CDR3 reads CASSRVNTEAFF. The DNA for the CDR3 is TGCGCCAGCAGCCGGGTGAACACTGAAGCTTTCTTT.

The chain uses TRBV14 and TRBJ1-1; 10 bases are shared with TRBD1. The CDR3 length is 16 residues. Germline CDR1 reads SGHDN; CDR2 reads FVKESK. V was clipped by 1 base and J by 3 bases; unmatched bases: 5. The CDR3: CASSQGQGAWYTEAFF. The CDR3 DNA reads as TGTGCCAGCAGCCAAGGACAGGGGGCTTGGTACACTGAAGCTTTCTTT.

This chain connects TRBV28 to TRBJ1-2; TRBD1 matches at 10 bases. The CDR3 contains 15 residues. CDR1 is MDHEN, CDR2 SYDVKM, per germline. V dropped 6 bases and J dropped 7; count of bases not matched to a gene: 11. The CDR3 spells CASRTPGQGISGYTF. DNA of the CDR3: TGTGCCAGCAGGACCCCGGGACAGGGGATTAGTGGCTACACCTTC.

This rearrangement joins TRBV4-1 to TRBJ2-7, with D hard to call. Between the trimmed V and J ends, which lost 0 bases and 1 base, there was a span of 4 bases. CDR3 length: 13 amino acids. CDR1 is MGHRA and CDR2 is YSYEKL in the germline V gene. The DNA of the CDR3 is TGCGCCAGCAGCCAAGACAGGTCCTACGAGCAGTACTTC. Protein product: CASSQDRSYEQYF.

The chain carries TRBV5-1 and TRBJ2-1, with 7 positions matching TRBD2. Per the germline V gene, CDR1 is SGHRS and CDR2 is YFSETQ. The V segment lost 8 bases and the J segment 3 bases; nucleotides outside the gene matches: 8. This CDR3 region has 14 residues. In DNA, the CDR3 is TGCGCCAGTGGGGTGTTAGCGGGCTACAATGAGCAGTTCTTC. This encodes CASGVLAGYNEQFF.

The chain combines TRBV6-6 with TRBJ2-1; D perhaps matches TRBD1 (6 bases). This CDR3 comprises 12 residues. Germline lookup yields CDR1 MNHNY and CDR2 SVGAGI (reference sequence). Deletions cut 4 bases from V and 5 bases from J, with 6 bases between. CDR3 region: CASSSGDNEQFF. CDR3 nucleotides: TGTGCCAGCAGTTCAGGGGACAATGAGCAGTTCTTC.

The CDR3 is CAWSPRSNEQFF. The DNA for the CDR3 is TGTGCCTGGAGTCCGAGGAGCAATGAGCAGTTCTTC. This chain joins TRBV30 and TRBJ2-1; D unclear. Trimming left V 2 bases short and J 6 bases short, with 8 bases between. Looked up from germline, CDR1 is GTSNPN and CDR2 is SVGIG (reference sequence). There are 12 residues in the CDR3.

Only one count was recorded for this clone. V is TRBV29-1 and J is TRBJ2-5, with TRBD1 matching over 8 bases. The germline V gene has CDR1 SQVTM and CDR2 ANQGSEA. V lost 8 bases, J lost 5 bases, and 16 bases stayed unmatched. CDR3 size: 15 residues. The CDR3 protein is CSSGRPGQGGETQYF. The CDR3, as DNA: TGCAGCTCTGGGCGTCCTGGACAGGGTGGTGAGACCCAGTACTTC.